The next 26 T cell receptor beta chains were all read from a single sample in a study of blood T cell repertoires in COVID-19. Method: immunoSEQ multiplex PCR; TCRdb's copy keeps in-frame clones and lacks some. The sample yields 200,000 to 300,000 clones, about 87% seen once. Sequencing used peripheral blood. The receptors stem from a man in his 60s who had recovered from COVID-19.

The V call is TRBV3-1 (or the pseudogene TRBV3-2), the J call TRBJ1-6; unclear D gene. The germline CDR1 and CDR2 sequences are LGHDT and YNNKEL (reference sequence). This CDR3 is built from 14 residues. The ends were cut back, 3 bases at V and 9 bases at J, with 12 bases in the middle. The CDR3 nucleotides are TGTGCCAGCAGCCATGGCCCTAGCGGTTCACCCCTCCACTTT. As protein: CASSHGPSGSPLHF.

This chain links TRBV7-2 with TRBJ1-2, with TRBD1 identical over 7 bases. With V trimmed by 8 bases and J by 4 bases, 10 bases remained unmatched. This CDR3 is built from 14 residues. Germline V lookup: CDR1 SGHTA, CDR2 FQGNSA. Here the CDR3 reads CASGNTGAFYGYTF. The DNA for the CDR3 is TGTGCCAGCGGAAACACAGGGGCCTTCTATGGCTACACCTTC.

This CDR3 reads CASSPLSPGGTNTEAFF. CDR3 sequence (DNA): TGTGCCAGCTCACCTCTTTCGCCAGGGGGCACGAACACTGAAGCTTTCTTT. This rearrangement joins TRBV18 to TRBJ1-1, with 8 bases matching TRBD1. Trimming took 3 bases from V and 1 from J; bases not matched to a gene: 10. CDR3 length: 17 residues. Germline assignment: CDR1 KGHSH and CDR2 LQKENI.

This clone showed up just once. The chain carries TRBV9 and TRBJ1-5; D not certain. With 0 bases removed from V and 1 base from J, the gap between germline ends came to 8 bases. CDR3 size: 15 residues. Germline V gives CDR1 SGDLS, CDR2 YYNGEE. CDR3 residues: CASSVAPGSNQPQHF. Written as DNA, the CDR3 is TGTGCCAGCAGCGTAGCCCCAGGAAGCAATCAGCCCCAGCATTTT.

The chain uses TRBV9 and TRBJ1-1, with a tentative D call TRBD1 (6 bases). The CDR3 has 15 amino acids. Trimming pared 4 bases from V and 0 bases from J, leaving 13 bases between. The germline CDR1 and CDR2 sequences are SGDLS and YYNGEE. The CDR3 DNA is TGTGCCAGCAGCTTTTCGACAGGAGTGAACACTGAAGCTTTCTTT. Residues: CASSFSTGVNTEAFF.

The CDR3 loop is CASSHLGGSYNEQFF. The DNA for the CDR3 is TGTGCCAGCAGCCACCTCGGGGGCTCCTACAATGAGCAGTTCTTC. The chain employs TRBV14 and TRBJ2-1; D possibly corresponds to TRBD2 (6 bases). Germline-derived CDR1 and CDR2 are SGHDN and FVKESK. The V gene lost 3 bases and the J gene lost 0 bases, with 9 bases spanning the gap. The CDR3 is 15 amino acids.

The chain carries TRBV5-8 and TRBJ2-3, with 12 bases matching TRBD2. The length of the CDR3 is 17 residues. The J segment lost 4 bases and the V segment lost 0 bases, leaving 6 bases of the junction unmatched. Germline V gene lookup returns CDR1 SGHTS and CDR2 YDEGEE. CDR3 sequence (DNA): TGTGCCAGCAGCTTGGCCACTTCTAGCGGGGGGGCAGATACGCAGTATTTT. Residues: CASSLATSSGGADTQYF.

This chain links TRBV11-2 with TRBJ2-2; 9 bases map to TRBD1. The V segment lost 9 bases and the J segment 0 bases; nucleotides outside the gene matches: 5. The CDR3 has 15 residues. Germline V lookup: CDR1 SGHAT, CDR2 FQNNGV. CDR3 sequence reads: CARNRQGANTGELFF. CDR3 in DNA: TGTGCCAGAAATAGACAGGGGGCGAACACCGGGGAGCTGTTTTTT.

The CDR3 DNA reads TGTGCCAGCAGTTACTCGACGGGGGGCGGAGAGACCCAGTACTTC. It translates to CASSYSTGGGETQYF. This chain uses TRBV6-2 or TRBV6-3 with TRBJ2-5; TRBD2 might be the D (7 bases). From germline, CDR1 is MNHEY and CDR2 SVGEGT. CDR3 size: 15 residues. V dropped 0 bases and J dropped 4 bases, with 12 bases sitting between them.

The CDR3 sequence is CASSVVGQGGNEQFF. Here the CDR3 DNA reads TGTGCCAGCAGCGTAGTTGGGCAGGGGGGCAATGAGCAGTTCTTC. The chain joins TRBV9 to TRBJ2-1; TRBD1 is a possible D gene (7 bases). Deletions cut 0 bases from V and 6 bases from J, with 13 bases between. CDR3 length: 15 amino acids. Germline V gene sequence: CDR1 SGDLS, CDR2 YYNGEE.

The CDR3 nucleotides are TGCGCCAGCAGCCAAGATCAGGACTACGCCACAGATACGCAGTATTTT. This gives the protein CASSQDQDYATDTQYF. V is TRBV4-1 and J is TRBJ2-3; TRBD2 might be the D (6 bases). This CDR3 has 16 residues. Germline V lookup: CDR1 MGHRA, CDR2 YSYEKL. Trimming left V 0 bases short and J 2 bases short, with 12 bases between.

Details on this clone: The sample holds other DNA sequences that translate to the same CDR3. The chain combines TRBV20-1 with TRBJ1-1; D uncertain. V lost 5 bases, J lost 0 bases, and 4 bases lay in between. This CDR3 spans 11 amino acids. Germline V CDR1 and CDR2: DFQATT, SNEGSKA (reference sequence). DNA for the CDR3: TGCAGTGCTCCCTTGAACACTGAAGCTTTCTTT. As protein: CSAPLNTEAFF.

V usage is TRBV5-1 and J usage is TRBJ2-7, with D maybe TRBD2 (5 bases). The V gene lost 2 bases and the J gene lost 6 bases, with 15 bases spanning the gap. CDR1 is SGHRS, CDR2 YFSETQ, per germline. The CDR3 length is 14 residues. The CDR3 region is CASSFGRTLGEQYF. The CDR3 DNA follows: TGCGCCAGCAGCTTTGGGCGGACTTTAGGCGAGCAGTACTTC.

The CDR3, as DNA: TGTGCCAGCAGCTTAGGGGGGCCTTCGTCCGGGGAGCTGTTTTTT. Amino acid sequence: CASSLGGPSSGELFF. The chain combines TRBV13 with TRBJ2-2; tentative D call: TRBD1 (5 bases). This CDR3 is 15 amino acids long. The V end was cut by 0 bases, the J end by 6 bases, with 11 bases between. CDR1 and CDR2 from the germline V gene are PRHDT and FYEKMQ (reference sequence).

This clone was observed a handful of times. The V gene is TRBV7-2, the J gene TRBJ1-1; 10 bases fit TRBD1. This CDR3 is 18 amino acids long. V lost 5 bases and J lost 3; bases outside the gene matches: 15. Per the germline V gene, CDR1 is SGHTA and CDR2 is FQGNSA. The CDR3 reads CASSLLRQGARRDTEAFF. DNA for the CDR3: TGTGCCAGCAGCCTACTCCGACAGGGGGCGAGGAGGGACACTGAAGCTTTCTTT.

The chain combines TRBV4-2 with TRBJ1-2; D possibly corresponds to TRBD1 (6 bases). Trimming removed 4 bases at V and 0 bases at J, with 12 bases between. CDR1 LGHNA and CDR2 YNFKEQ come from the germline V gene. The CDR3 extends over 15 amino acids. In DNA form, the CDR3 reads TGTGCCAGCAGCCCTGGACAGTCAGCTAACTATGGCTACACCTTC. Its protein is CASSPGQSANYGYTF.

The V and J genes are TRBV6-5 and TRBJ2-7, with D tentatively TRBD2 (7 bases). This CDR3 has 14 residues. Germline CDR1 reads MNHEY; CDR2 reads SVGAGI. Trimming cost V 5 bases and J 3 bases, with 14 bases left between them. The CDR3 sequence is CASSRGGSFYEQYF. The DNA for the CDR3 is TGTGCCAGCAGTAGGGGGGGCTCCTTCTACGAGCAGTACTTC.

The rearrangement links TRBV19 to TRBJ1-2; D unclear. Germline assignment: CDR1 LNHDA and CDR2 SQIVND (reference sequence). Trimming left V 7 bases short and J 0 bases short, with 9 bases between. This CDR3 is built from 13 residues. CDR3 sequence reads: CASKLGPNYGYTF. The CDR3 DNA reads as TGTGCCAGTAAGCTAGGCCCTAACTATGGCTACACCTTC. The variable domain in full, completed from reference TRBV19 and TRBJ1-2, reads DGGITQSPKYLFRKEGQNVTLSCEQNLNHDAMYWYRQDPGQGLRLIYYSQIVNDFQKGDIAEGYSVSREKKESFPLTVTSAQKNPTAFYLCASKLGPNYGYTFGSGTRLTVV.

The V and J genes are TRBV6-7 and TRBJ2-7, with TRBD1 matching 11 bases. TRBV6-7 is treated as an ORF (open reading frame) with a function not yet certain. J gave up 3 bases and V 2 bases, and 12 bases lay outside the gene matches. The CDR3 covers 18 residues. In DNA, the CDR3 is TGTGCCAGCAGTTACGCTACCCATAGGGACAGGGGGATCTACGAGCAGTACTTC. It translates to CASSYATHRDRGIYEQYF.

The chain uses TRBV27 and TRBJ2-1, with unresolved D. Between the trimmed V and J ends, which lost 0 bases and 5 bases, there was a span of 14 bases. The CDR3 spans 16 residues. The germline CDR1 and CDR2 sequences are MNHEY and SMNVEV (reference sequence). The CDR3 loop is CASSLSQVELNNEQFF. The CDR3 nucleotides read TGTGCCAGCAGTTTATCCCAAGTAGAACTTAACAATGAGCAGTTCTTC.

The chain uses TRBV5-4 and TRBJ2-7, with D possibly matching TRBD1 (5 bases). Germline-derived CDR1 and CDR2 are SGHNT and YYREEE (reference sequence). Between the trimmed V and J ends, which lost 4 bases and 3 bases, there was a span of 14 bases. The CDR3 runs to 14 residues. The CDR3 protein is CASSRTSDSYEQYF. In DNA form, the CDR3 reads TGTGCCAGCAGCCGAACCTCCGACAGCTACGAGCAGTACTTC.

This rearrangement joins TRBV7-2 to TRBJ2-3, with a tentative D call TRBD1 (6 bases). The CDR3 totals 14 residues. The germline gives CDR1 SGHTA, CDR2 FQGNSA. The V gene lost 8 bases and the J gene lost 4 bases, with 16 bases spanning the gap. CDR3 amino acids: CASRGTPSPDTQYF. CDR3 nucleotide sequence: TGTGCCAGCCGAGGGACACCCTCCCCAGATACGCAGTATTTT.

The genes are TRBV7-2 and TRBJ2-5; TRBD2 matches at 8 bases. Germline V gives CDR1 SGHTA, CDR2 FQGNSA. With V trimmed by 3 bases and J by 9 bases, 9 bases remained unmatched. The CDR3 loop spans 14 amino acids. The CDR3 DNA reads as TGTGCCAGCAGCTTGGGACTAGAGGTTTGGTCCCAGTACTTC. It codes for CASSLGLEVWSQYF.

The DNA for the CDR3 is TGTGCCAGCAGCCAGGGGGGACAGGGAACCCCACAGCAGTTCTTC. This sequence encodes CASSQGGQGTPQQFF. The chain has TRBV7-7 and TRBJ2-1; 9 bases are shared with TRBD1. The CDR3 spans 15 residues. Germline V gives CDR1 SSHAT, CDR2 FNYEAQ (reference sequence). After removal of 5 bases from V and 11 bases from J, the junction contained 13 bases not matched to a gene.

The chain recombines TRBV6-5 with TRBJ2-1; perhaps TRBD2 as D (6 bases). V lost 2 bases, J lost 8 bases, and 19 bases lay in between. The CDR3 contains 16 residues. Germline V CDR1 and CDR2: MNHEY, SVGAGI. The DNA for the CDR3 is TGTGCCAGCAGTTACGTACAGTTCGGGAGCGGCTATGAGCAGTTCTTC. Its protein is CASSYVQFGSGYEQFF.

This chain uses TRBV9 with TRBJ2-5; 7 nucleotides match TRBD2. The germline CDR1 and CDR2 sequences are SGDLS and YYNGEE. CDR3 size: 15 residues. The V gene end was trimmed by 0 bases and the J gene end by 4 bases; junction bases not matched to a gene: 6. CDR3 residues: CASSVVGGRRETQYF. The CDR3 DNA reads TGTGCCAGCAGCGTAGTCGGGGGGAGGCGAGAGACCCAGTACTTC.